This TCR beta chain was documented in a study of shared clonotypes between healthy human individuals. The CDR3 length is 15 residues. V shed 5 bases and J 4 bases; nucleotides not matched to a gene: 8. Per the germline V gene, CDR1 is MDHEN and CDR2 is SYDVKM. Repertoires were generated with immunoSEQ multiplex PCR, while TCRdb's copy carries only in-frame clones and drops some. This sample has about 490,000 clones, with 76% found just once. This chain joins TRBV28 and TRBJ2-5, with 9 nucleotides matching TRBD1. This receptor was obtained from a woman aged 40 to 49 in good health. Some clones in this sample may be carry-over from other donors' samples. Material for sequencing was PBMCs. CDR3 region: CASSPQQGARETQYF. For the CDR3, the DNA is TGTGCCAGCAGTCCTCAACAGGGGGCGAGAGAGACCCAGTACTTC. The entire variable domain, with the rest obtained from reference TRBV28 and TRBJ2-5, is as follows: DVKVTQSSRYLVKRTGEKVFLECVQDMDHENMFWYRQDPGLGLRLIYFSYDVKMKEKGDIPEGYSVSREKKERFSLILESASTNQTSMYLCASSPQQGARETQYFGPGTRLLVL.